Given below is one TCR beta chain in context. This sample was taken from a study of technical replicates of blood from a handful of donors. Germline CDR1 reads SGHTA; CDR2 reads FQGNSA. V lost 5 bases, J lost 1 base, and 10 bases stayed unmatched. This CDR3 is built from 17 residues. Profiling relied on immunoSEQ multiplex PCR, and the TCRdb table lists in-frame clones only, not all of them. The data contain 15,000 to 20,000 clones, about nine tenths of them singletons. The chain has TRBV7-2 and TRBJ2-2; 7 nucleotides match TRBD1. Sequencing was carried out using PBMCs. This receptor was identified in a human donor in good health. CDR3 in DNA: TGTGCCAGCAGCCCTTTCTCCGGGACAGTGAACACCGGGGAGCTGTTTTTT. Protein sequence: CASSPFSGTVNTGELFF.